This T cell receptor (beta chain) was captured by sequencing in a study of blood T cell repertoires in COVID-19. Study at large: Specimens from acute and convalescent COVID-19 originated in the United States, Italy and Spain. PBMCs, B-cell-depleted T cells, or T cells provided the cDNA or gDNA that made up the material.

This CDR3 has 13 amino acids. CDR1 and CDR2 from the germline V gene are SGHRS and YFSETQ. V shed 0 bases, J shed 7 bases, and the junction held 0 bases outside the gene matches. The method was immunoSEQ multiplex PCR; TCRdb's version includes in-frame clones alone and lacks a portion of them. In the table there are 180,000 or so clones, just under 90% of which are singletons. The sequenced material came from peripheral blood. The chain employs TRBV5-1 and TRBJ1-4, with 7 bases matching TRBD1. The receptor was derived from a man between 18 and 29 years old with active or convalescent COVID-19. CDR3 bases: TGCGCCAGCAGCTTGGGACAGGGTGAAAAACTGTTTTTT. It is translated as CASSLGQGEKLFF.